These 3 T cell receptor beta chains were all obtained from the same sample, sequenced in a study of monozygotic twins with inflammatory bowel disease. TCRdb re-called the 5' RACE reads; one entry per CDR3 protein, DNA not given. This table holds 300,000 to 350,000 distinct CDR3 sequences. The sample taken for sequencing was blood. All receptors come from a human donor with ulcerative colitis or Crohn's disease, or a healthy co-twin of an affected twin (not recorded which).

The chain carries TRBV3-1 and TRBJ1-1. The CDR3 consists of 13 residues. CDR1 LGHDT and CDR2 YNNKEL come from the germline V gene (reference sequence). The CDR3 is CASSRIGETEAFF.

The genes are TRBV19 and TRBJ2-3; TCRdb's D gene call, TRBD1, goes unchecked for lack of DNA. CDR3 length equals 12 residues. The germline gives CDR1 LNHDA, CDR2 SQIVND (reference sequence). CDR3 in amino acids: CATRTVTDTQYF. Full variable domain (missing parts from reference TRBV19 and TRBJ2-3): DGGITQSPKYLFRKEGQNVTLSCEQNLNHDAMYWYRQDPGQGLRLIYYSQIVNDFQKGDIAEGYSVSREKKESFPLTVTSAQKNPTAFYLCATRTVTDTQYFGPGTRLTVL.

The J gene is TRBJ1-4, the V gene TRBV14. Germline V lookup: CDR1 SGHDN, CDR2 FVKESK. The CDR3 is 15 residues long. Here the CDR3 reads CASSLWVGTNEKLFF.